Described below is a single T cell receptor (beta chain) sequence and its context. V shed 6 bases and J shed 8 bases, with 19 bases lying between them. The CDR3 is 15 residues long. The germline V gene has CDR1 SEHNR and CDR2 FQNEAQ (reference sequence). The data are from a study of shared clonotypes between healthy human individuals. How the authors handled the data: Filtering differed for immunoSEQ, which gave only junction sequences without quality scores. TCRdb keeps only in-frame clones here, not all; method: immunoSEQ multiplex PCR. Clone size and V and J calls were adopted from that table, with D and trimming inferred from the DNA. The profile shows about 1.1 million clones, 77% of them singletons.

The sample comprised memory CD4+ T cells from PBMCs. Subset defined: CD45RA-negative fraction. The TCR comes from a man between 18 and 29 years old in good health. Some clones in this sample may be carry-over from other donors' samples. J is TRBJ1-4 and V is TRBV7-9, with D possibly TRBD1 on 6 matching bases. CDR3 sequence: CASRSTGTRVEKLFF. The CDR3 bases are TGTGCCAGCAGGTCCACCGGGACACGGGTCGAAAAACTGTTTTTT.